This passage covers 14 T cell receptor beta chains from one sample sequenced in a study of neurological immune-mediated disorders. MiXCR was run by TCRdb on the 5' RACE reads, yielding one entry per CDR3 protein. The table lists around 44,000 distinct CDR3 sequences, more than 2% of them singletons. The sequenced material came from PBMCs. The receptor set was obtained from a man in his thirties or forties with multiple sclerosis.

CDR3 loop: CASSLPRQGLNQPQHF. CDR3 bases: TGTGCCAGCAGTTTACCGAGACAGGGCCTCAATCAGCCCCAGCATTTT. The chain employs TRBV28 and TRBJ1-5; TRBD1 agrees at 7 bases. The CDR3 extends over 16 amino acids. CDR1 and CDR2 (germline): MDHEN, SYDVKM. V shed 2 bases, J shed 3 bases, and the junction held 7 bases outside the gene matches.

The sample holds many counts of this clonotype. The V and J genes are TRBV19 and TRBJ2-5; 9 bases agree with TRBD2. V lost 2 bases and J lost 3; bases outside the gene matches: 7. Germline V gene lookup returns CDR1 LNHDA and CDR2 SQIVND (reference sequence). The CDR3 consists of 16 residues. The CDR3, as DNA: TGTGCCAGTAGTATAAAGATTCGACTAGCGGAAGAGACCCAGTACTTC. Encoded protein: CASSIKIRLAEETQYF. The full variable domain, its missing parts supplied by reference TRBV19 and TRBJ2-5, is DGGITQSPKYLFRKEGQNVTLSCEQNLNHDAMYWYRQDPGQGLRLIYYSQIVNDFQKGDIAEGYSVSREKKESFPLTVTSAQKNPTAFYLCASSIKIRLAEETQYFGPGTRLLVL.

This clonotype came up many times. The chain uses TRBV10-3 and TRBJ2-3, with D possibly matching TRBD2 (5 bases). This CDR3 contains 14 residues. Per the germline V gene, CDR1 is ENHRY and CDR2 is SYGVKD. The ends were cut back, 3 bases at V and 6 bases at J, with 13 bases in the middle. CDR3 amino acids: CAISDSGIADTQYF. DNA for the CDR3: TGTGCCATCAGTGACTCCGGGATTGCGGATACGCAGTATTTT.

Ten or more counts support this clonotype. V usage is TRBV7-6 and J usage is TRBJ2-3; no reliable D call. CDR1 and CDR2 from the germline V gene are SGHVS and FNYEAQ. There are 16 residues in the CDR3. V was cut by 2 bases and J by 4 bases, with 16 bases left in between. The CDR3 loop reads CASSLLYRATADTQYF. Here the CDR3 DNA reads TGTGCCAGCAGCTTATTGTATAGGGCGACGGCAGATACGCAGTATTTT.

The sample holds many counts of this clonotype. The chain combines TRBV28 with TRBJ2-5, with 9 bases lining up with TRBD2. The CDR3 has 15 residues. Germline V CDR1 and CDR2: MDHEN, SYDVKM. J was trimmed by 1 base and V by 5 bases; bases with no gene match: 5. This chain's CDR3 is CASSPLAGAQETQYF. The CDR3 DNA reads TGTGCCAGCAGTCCACTAGCGGGCGCCCAAGAGACCCAGTACTTC.

This clonotype occurred many times. The chain carries TRBV6-5 and TRBJ2-5; D is unclear. V dropped 0 bases and J dropped 1 base, with 12 bases sitting between them. Germline values: CDR1 MNHEY, CDR2 SVGAGI. This CDR3 has 16 residues. CDR3 residues: CASSYSIAAAQETQYF. DNA of the CDR3: TGTGCCAGCAGTTACTCGATTGCGGCAGCCCAAGAGACCCAGTACTTC.

This clonotype occurred many times. The V and J genes are TRBV5-1 and TRBJ1-6; TRBD1 might be the D (5 bases). Germline values: CDR1 SGHRS, CDR2 YFSETQ. This CDR3 spans 18 amino acids. V was trimmed by 4 bases and J by 7 bases, leaving 24 bases between them. Written as DNA, the CDR3 is TGCGCCAGCAGCGGAAAGGAGCGGCCCCAGGGTCCAAATTCACCCCTCCACTTT. It codes for CASSGKERPQGPNSPLHF.

This clonotype has at least ten counts. V usage is TRBV20-1 and J usage is TRBJ2-1; 13 bases fit TRBD2. Trimming at V came to 5 bases and at J to 2 bases, leaving 3 bases not matched to a gene. Per germline, CDR1 DFQATT and CDR2 SNEGSKA (reference sequence). CDR3 length: 15 amino acids. CDR3 protein: CSAGLAGETYNEQFF. Written as DNA, the CDR3 is TGCAGTGCTGGACTAGCGGGAGAGACCTACAATGAGCAGTTCTTC.

This clonotype was counted between two and nine times. The J gene is TRBJ2-1, the V gene TRBV7-2, with 8 bases matching TRBD1. The length of the CDR3 is 13 residues. Trimming cost V 5 bases and J 12 bases; bases outside gene matches: 9. CDR1 SGHTA and CDR2 FQGNSA come from the germline V gene. CDR3 sequence: CASSPNYDRGQFF. DNA for the CDR3: TGTGCCAGCAGCCCAAATTATGACAGGGGGCAGTTCTTC.

This clonotype was recorded a few times. A much bigger clone sits one base away, suggesting this may be a read error. The chain is built from TRBV6-6 and TRBJ2-4; a weak D match, TRBD2 (7 bases). V dropped 2 bases and J dropped 7 bases, with 15 bases sitting between them. Germline V CDR1 and CDR2: MNHNY, SVGAGI (reference sequence). CDR3 length equals 15 residues. The CDR3 DNA is TGTGCCAGCAGTTACGGGGAGGGGGTATCGAACATTCAGTACTTC. Amino acids: CASSYGEGVSNIQYF.

In its sample, this clonotype was seen many times. The chain carries TRBV7-9 and TRBJ2-7; TRBD1 aligns across 7 bases. The ends lost 5 bases at V and 5 bases at J; junction bases unmatched: 6. This CDR3 is built from 13 residues. Looked up from germline, CDR1 is SEHNR and CDR2 is FQNEAQ (reference sequence). Here the CDR3 reads CASSPTTGNEQYF. Written as DNA, the CDR3 is TGTGCCAGCAGCCCAACGACAGGGAACGAGCAGTACTTC. Together with reference TRBV7-9 and TRBJ2-7, the CDR3 gives the full variable domain: DTGVSQNPRHKITKRGQNVTFRCDPISEHNRLYWYRQTLGQGPEFLTYFQNEAQLEKSRLLSDRFSAERPKGSFSTLEIQRTEQGDSAMYLCASSPTTGNEQYFGPGTRLTVT.

This clonotype was counted ten times or more. The gene calls are TRBV12-3 or TRBV12-4 and TRBJ1-1, with a weak D call TRBD1 (6 bases). The CDR3 contains 14 residues. V was cut by 2 bases and J by 3 bases, with 10 bases left in between. CDR3 DNA: TGTGCCAGCAGTTTATACAGGGAGGACACTGAAGCTTTCTTT. It yields the protein CASSLYREDTEAFF.

The table lists this clonotype with many counts. The V and J genes are TRBV5-6 and TRBJ1-2; tentative D call: TRBD1 (5 bases). V dropped 3 bases and J dropped 8 bases, with 17 bases sitting between them. The CDR3 has 14 amino acids. Germline V gives CDR1 SGHDT, CDR2 YYEEEE. The CDR3 reads CASSSAGRSGGYTF. Written as DNA, the CDR3 is TGTGCCAGCAGCTCGGCAGGGAGATCAGGGGGCTACACCTTC.

This clonotype showed up many times. The chain links TRBV5-5 to TRBJ2-5; 7 bases align to TRBD2. V lost 0 bases to trimming and J lost 3 bases; unmatched junction nucleotides: 5. The CDR3 covers 15 residues. CDR1 and CDR2 from the germline V gene are SGHKS and YYEKEE (reference sequence). CDR3 residues: CASSLGPAGKETQYF. The CDR3, as DNA: TGTGCCAGCAGCTTGGGCCCAGCGGGGAAAGAGACCCAGTACTTC.